The TCR beta chain described here comes from a study of cytomegalovirus exposure and HLA in healthy donors. There are 18 residues in the CDR3. Per the germline V gene, CDR1 is LNHNV and CDR2 is YYDKDF (reference sequence). V lost 1 base, J lost 7 bases, and 14 bases stayed unmatched. PCR employed 60 Vbeta and 13 Jbeta primers. The repertoire was sequenced with immunoSEQ multiplex PCR; TCRdb's copy has only in-frame clones and lacks some. Seen here are some 150,000 clones, around 9% observed once, and the top ten hold about 6.7%. Broader study findings: A later analysis linked a missense variant in DCLRE1C to the trimming of TCR beta V and J genes. Most TCRs appeared rarely, but some public TCRs recurred in many donors.

As to this clone: Antigen specificity is unknown.

The J gene is TRBJ1-4, the V gene TRBV15; 8 nucleotides align to TRBD1. The origin of this receptor is a woman aged 40 to 50 in good health and CMV-seropositive. The sample was PBMCs. This CDR3 reads CATSRGGGWGQVAEKLFF. The DNA for the CDR3 is TGTGCCACCAGCAGAGGAGGGGGATGGGGACAGGTGGCTGAAAAACTGTTTTTT.